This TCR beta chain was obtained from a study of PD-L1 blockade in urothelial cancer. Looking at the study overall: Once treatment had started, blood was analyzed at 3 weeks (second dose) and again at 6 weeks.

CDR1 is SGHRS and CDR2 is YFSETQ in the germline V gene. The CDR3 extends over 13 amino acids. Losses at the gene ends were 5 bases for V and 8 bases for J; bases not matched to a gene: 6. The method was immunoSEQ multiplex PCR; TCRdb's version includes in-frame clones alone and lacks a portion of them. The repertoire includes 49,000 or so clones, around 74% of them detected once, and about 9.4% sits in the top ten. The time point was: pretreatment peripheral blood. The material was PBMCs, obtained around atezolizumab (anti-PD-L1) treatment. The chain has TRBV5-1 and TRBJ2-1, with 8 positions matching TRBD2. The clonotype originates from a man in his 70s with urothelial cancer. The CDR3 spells CASRVTGGDEQFF. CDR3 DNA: TGCGCCAGCAGGGTGACGGGAGGGGATGAGCAGTTCTTC.